A single sample gave rise to the 8 T cell receptor beta chains below, sequenced in a study of shared clonotypes between healthy human individuals. Data came from immunoSEQ multiplex PCR; TCRdb stores just in-frame clones and leaves some out. The sample holds roughly 1.4 million clones; 98% to 99% are singletons and the top ten take 0.36%. Sequenced: naive CD4+ T cells sorted from blood. The subset here: CD45RA+ positively selected. These receptors originate from a man under 40 in good health.

The chain is built from TRBV10-2 and TRBJ2-1; perhaps TRBD2 as D (5 bases). The germline V gene encodes CDR1 WSHSY and CDR2 SAAADI. Trimming cost V 5 bases and J 6 bases, with 5 bases left between them. The CDR3 runs 11 residues. The CDR3 loop reads CASSRGNEQFF. In nucleotides, the CDR3 is TGCGCCAGCAGTCGGGGCAATGAGCAGTTCTTC.

The V and J genes are TRBV10-3 and TRBJ2-1; D gene ambiguous. The CDR3 contains 11 residues. Germline V lookup: CDR1 ENHRY, CDR2 SYGVKD. The V gene lost 6 bases and the J gene lost 6 bases, with 6 bases spanning the gap. Written as DNA, the CDR3 is TGTGCCATCAGCCAGTCCAATGAGCAGTTCTTC. This codes for CAISQSNEQFF.

This chain uses TRBV28 with TRBJ2-1; possibly TRBD1 for D (6 bases). The V and J ends lost 5 bases and 0 bases respectively, with 14 bases between them. The CDR3 runs 16 residues. Germline values: CDR1 MDHEN, CDR2 SYDVKM. CDR3 sequence (DNA): TGTGCCAGCAGTGACCCCAGGGGCAGCTCCTACAATGAGCAGTTCTTC. This sequence encodes CASSDPRGSSYNEQFF.

The chain has TRBV27 and TRBJ2-7, with 10 bases identical to TRBD1. The CDR3 loop spans 15 amino acids. The V gene end was trimmed by 6 bases and the J gene end by 1 base; junction bases not matched to a gene: 6. CDR1 and CDR2 from the germline V gene are MNHEY and SMNVEV (reference sequence). CDR3 nucleotides: TGTGCCAGCAGGGGGCCGGGACAGGGGTCCTACGAGCAGTACTTC. This gives the protein CASRGPGQGSYEQYF.

Note on this clone: Other DNA sequences of this sample code for an identical CDR3. The V call is TRBV5-1, the J call TRBJ2-1; TRBD2 matches at 13 bases. Germline loops: CDR1 SGHRS, CDR2 YFSETQ. The V and J ends lost 3 bases and 1 base, in that order; junction bases with no gene match: 1. This CDR3 has 16 amino acids. CDR3 in amino acids: CASSWGLAGSYNEQFF. Here the CDR3 DNA reads TGCGCCAGCAGCTGGGGACTAGCGGGATCCTACAATGAGCAGTTCTTC.

The chain combines TRBV12-5 with TRBJ2-1, with D tentatively TRBD2 (7 bases). With 1 base removed from V and 4 bases from J, the gap between germline ends came to 17 bases. Per the germline V gene, CDR1 is LGHNT and CDR2 is FRNRAP. This CDR3 is built from 17 residues. The CDR3, as DNA: TGTGCTAGTGGTTTGGACATACAGGGAGGGCGGTACAATGAGCAGTTCTTC. This encodes CASGLDIQGGRYNEQFF.

This CDR3 is CASSRPGTMPQEQYF. In DNA form, the CDR3 reads TGTGCCAGCAGCCGACCAGGGACCATGCCCCAGGAGCAGTACTTC. The rearrangement links TRBV11-2 to TRBJ2-7, with D perhaps given as TRBD1 or TRBD2 (5 bases each). The germline V and J ends were trimmed by 5 bases and 7 bases, with 21 bases remaining between them. Germline V lookup: CDR1 SGHAT, CDR2 FQNNGV. The CDR3 spans 15 residues.

The gene calls are TRBV2 and TRBJ1-4; 9 bases are shared with TRBD1. This CDR3 has 14 amino acids. Per germline, CDR1 SNHLY and CDR2 FYNNEI. V dropped 7 bases and J dropped 8; count of bases not matched to a gene: 8. In DNA form, the CDR3 reads TGTGCCAGCAACTGGGACAGGGCGGCAGAAAAACTGTTTTTT. This translates into CASNWDRAAEKLFF.